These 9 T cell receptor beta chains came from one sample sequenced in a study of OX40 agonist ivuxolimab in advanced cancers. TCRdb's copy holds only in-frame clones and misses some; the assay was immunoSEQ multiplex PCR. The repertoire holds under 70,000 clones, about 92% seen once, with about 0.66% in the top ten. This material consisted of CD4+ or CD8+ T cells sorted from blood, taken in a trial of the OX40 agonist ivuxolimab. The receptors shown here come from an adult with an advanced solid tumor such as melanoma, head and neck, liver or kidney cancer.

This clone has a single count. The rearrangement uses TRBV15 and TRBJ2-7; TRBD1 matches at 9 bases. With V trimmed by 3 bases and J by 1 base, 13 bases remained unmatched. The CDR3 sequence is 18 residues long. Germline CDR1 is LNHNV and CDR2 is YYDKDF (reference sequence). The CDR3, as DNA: TGTGCCACCAGCAGTTTGGGAACAATACAGGGGGCATCCTACGAGCAGTACTTC. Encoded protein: CATSSLGTIQGASYEQYF.

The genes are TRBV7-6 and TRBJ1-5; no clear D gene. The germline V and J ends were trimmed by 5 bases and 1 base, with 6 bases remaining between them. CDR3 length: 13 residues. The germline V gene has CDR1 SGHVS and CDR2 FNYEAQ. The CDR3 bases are TGTGCCAGCAGCGACCGGAGCAATCAGCCCCAGCATTTT. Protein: CASSDRSNQPQHF. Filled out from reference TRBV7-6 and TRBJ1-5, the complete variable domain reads GAGVSQSPRYKVTKRGQDVALRCDPISGHVSLYWYRQALGQGPEFLTYFNYEAQQDKSGLPNDRFSAERPEGSISTLTIQRTEQRDSAMYRCASSDRSNQPQHFGDGTRLSIL.

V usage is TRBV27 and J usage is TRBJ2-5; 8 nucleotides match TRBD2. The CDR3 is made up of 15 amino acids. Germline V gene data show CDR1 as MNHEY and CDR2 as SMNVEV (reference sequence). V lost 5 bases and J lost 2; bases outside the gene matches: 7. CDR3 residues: CASSKTGTRQETQYF. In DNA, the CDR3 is TGTGCCAGCAGTAAAACCGGGACTAGGCAAGAGACCCAGTACTTC.

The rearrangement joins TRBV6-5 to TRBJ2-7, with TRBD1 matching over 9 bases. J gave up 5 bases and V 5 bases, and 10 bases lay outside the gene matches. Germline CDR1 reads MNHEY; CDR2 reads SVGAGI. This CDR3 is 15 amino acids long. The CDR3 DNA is TGTGCCAGCAGTCCTACCGGGACAGGGAACCACGAGCAGTACTTC. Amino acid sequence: CASSPTGTGNHEQYF.

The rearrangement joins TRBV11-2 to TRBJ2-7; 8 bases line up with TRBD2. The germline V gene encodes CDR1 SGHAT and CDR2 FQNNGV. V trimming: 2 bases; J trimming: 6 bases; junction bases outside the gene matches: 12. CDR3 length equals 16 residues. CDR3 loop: CASSLSDGGALREQYF. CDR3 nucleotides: TGTGCCAGCAGCTTATCCGACGGGGGGGCGCTCCGCGAGCAGTACTTC.

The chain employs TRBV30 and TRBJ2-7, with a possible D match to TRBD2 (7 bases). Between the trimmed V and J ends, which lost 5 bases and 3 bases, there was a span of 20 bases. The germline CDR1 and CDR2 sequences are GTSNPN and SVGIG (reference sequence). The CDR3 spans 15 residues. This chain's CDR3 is CAWQGGGGQGYEQYF. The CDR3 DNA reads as TGTGCCTGGCAAGGGGGGGGAGGTCAGGGCTACGAGCAGTACTTC.

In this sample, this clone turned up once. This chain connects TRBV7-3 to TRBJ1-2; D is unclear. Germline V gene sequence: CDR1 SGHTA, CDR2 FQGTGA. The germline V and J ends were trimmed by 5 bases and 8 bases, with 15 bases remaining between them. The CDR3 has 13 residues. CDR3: CASSASEGSGYTF. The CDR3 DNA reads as TGTGCCAGCAGCGCCTCAGAAGGGTCCGGCTACACCTTC.

Written as DNA, the CDR3 is TGTGCCAGCAGCGTTCGAGCGGGGTCTAGCACAGATACGCAGTATTTT. This translates into CASSVRAGSSTDTQYF. The V call is TRBV9, the J call TRBJ2-3; TRBD2 aligns across 7 bases. The CDR3 covers 16 residues. Germline V gene sequence: CDR1 SGDLS, CDR2 YYNGEE. The trim removed 2 bases at V and 0 bases at J, leaving 6 bases unmatched.

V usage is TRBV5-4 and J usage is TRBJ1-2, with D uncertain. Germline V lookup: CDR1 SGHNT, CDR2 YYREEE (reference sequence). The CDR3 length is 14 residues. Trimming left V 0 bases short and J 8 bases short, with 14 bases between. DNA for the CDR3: TGTGCCAGCAGCTTGGATGGACCCCGCCGCGGCTACACCTTC. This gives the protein CASSLDGPRRGYTF.